This T cell receptor (beta chain) is from a study of T cells in Graves' hyperthyroidism and ophthalmopathy (dated by TCRdb to about 2019). For the study in its entirety: Peripheral blood was collected at initial diagnosis, before any treatment. In over five Graves' hyperthyroidism patients, the study also compared T-cell repertoires from thyroid tissue with T-cell repertoires from blood. Prospective prediction of ophthalmopathy was tested in an independent validation cohort consisting of roughly 19 hyperthyroidism patients and some 15 patients who later progressed to ophthalmopathy. Once sampling was done, hyperthyroidism patients were given methimazole at a starting dose of 30 mg daily, whereas ophthalmopathy patients were given high-dose intravenous methylprednisolone. For training and testing, the 110 or so patients in the discovery cohort were randomly divided in a 7:3 ratio. The paper describes TCR Vbeta CDR3 sequencing of roughly 130 peripheral blood samples, made up of under 50 ophthalmopathy patients, around 78 hyperthyroidism patients and around 17 progressor patients. To identify TCR V-J signatures that set the groups apart, the researchers used a discovery cohort of 90 to 100 patients, made up of fewer than 50 with Graves' ophthalmopathy and about 60 with stable Graves' hyperthyroidism. On the study overall, not on this receptor specifically: In cross-validation, a model built on a 13 V-J signature told ophthalmopathy apart from stable hyperthyroidism with over 85% sensitivity and about 81% specificity, and in testing the same model reached 80%/75%. In validation, the model predicted progression to ophthalmopathy a median of about 6.5 months before onset, with around 70% sensitivity and roughly 72% specificity. Most expanded thyroid clonotypes (frequency above 0.001) were also detected in blood, a finding suggesting that blood repertoires may reflect thyroid immune responses. Sample size was not statistically predetermined, and blinding of investigators to group allocation was not performed.

This clonotype was seen at least ten times. The clone's antigen remains unknown. Per-base qualities were not stored, and no clone one base away is much larger. Graves' hyperthyroidism was defined as stable when no progression to ophthalmopathy occurred over 18 months of follow-up. Hyperthyroidism patients were newly diagnosed, with disease duration under 2 months, and aged 18 to 65 years. Patients with uncontrolled infections, other autoimmune diseases, pregnancy or lactation were excluded. Diagnoses were based on clinical symptoms, serum thyroxine and TRAb, thyroid ultrasound and orbital computed tomography. PBMCs were isolated from 8 to 10 ml of fresh peripheral blood by Ficoll-Paque density gradient centrifugation. Trizol reagent was used to extract total RNA, and RNA quality was then checked on an Agilent 2100 Bioanalyzer. The TCR beta CDR3 regions were amplified from the RNA transcripts. For the first round of RT-PCR on the TCR CDR3, the HTBI primer set was used together with the Qiagen OneStep RT-PCR kit. Libraries were constructed in a second round of multiplex PCR, after which size selection and purification were performed. Libraries were sequenced paired-end with 100 bp reads on an Illumina HiSeq2000. In the source study's methods: Raw data were processed with SOAPnuke, discarding reads with adapters, uncalled bases, mean Phred below 15, or no exact constant-primer or identifier match. High-quality paired reads were merged with COPE v1.2.5, and unique nucleotide sequences were defined as clonotypes. MiTCR v1.1 was used to align clonotypes to the IMGT TRBV, TRBD and TRBJ reference segments. The analysis included only V-J combinations with a frequency above 0.0001, which together covered around 99% of the repertoires. A TCS score was defined as the ratio between F50 (clonal expansion) and ExV (chaos), using BLOSUM62-based TCRdist between CDR3 peptides within each V-J. Welch's t-statistics and random forest reduced just over 500 V-J features to roughly 13, which were used in a naive Bayes classifier (R e1071). The raw public reads went through TCRdb reprocessing: fastp at Q25, MiXCR clone calling, in-frame beta chains kept. Here each entry gathers all rows of one CDR3 protein and keeps the most common genes and DNA. TCRdb, not the authors, supplied the V and J calls. The sample table shows 400,000 to 500,000 distinct CDR3 sequences, and approximately 15% are seen once. About 4.9% of the sample is held by the ten biggest clonotypes.

From the germline V gene (reference sequence), CDR1 is PRHDT and CDR2 is FYEKMQ. V is shortened by 2 bases, J by 0 bases, and the region joining them spans 11 bases. The cysteine opens and the phenylalanine closes a CDR3 of 15 amino acids. This entry keeps only the CDR3 DNA: 45 bases, framed from base 1. The clonotype originates from a woman aged 18-29 years with Graves' hyperthyroidism. The specimen sequenced was blood. Recombination linked TRBV13 to TRBJ2-7; confidence is insufficient to name the D gene. The nucleotides are TGTGCCAGCAGCTTAAAGCTGAGCTTCTCCTACGAGCAGTACTTC. It translates as CASSLKLSFSYEQYF.